These 22 T cell receptor beta chains came from one sample sequenced in a study of T cells in localized non-small cell lung cancer. TCRdb keeps only in-frame clones here, not all; method: immunoSEQ multiplex PCR. The repertoire holds about 36,000 clones, with roughly nine tenths as singletons. Source: peripheral blood, taken before any cancer treatment. These receptors all stem from a woman aged 35-75 years with stage I lung adenocarcinoma.

The V gene is TRBV18, the J gene TRBJ1-4, with a tentative D call TRBD1 (6 bases). V was shortened by 6 bases and J by 0 bases, with 11 bases between the two germline ends. Germline V gene lookup returns CDR1 KGHSH and CDR2 LQKENI. The CDR3 runs to 15 residues. The CDR3 loop is CASSRTAATNEKLFF. CDR3 sequence (DNA): TGTGCCAGCTCCCGGACAGCCGCAACTAATGAAAAACTGTTTTTT.

J is TRBJ2-7 and V is TRBV18; no clear D gene. Trimming pared 2 bases from V and 3 bases from J, leaving 14 bases between. The CDR3 is 15 residues long. Germline V CDR1 and CDR2: KGHSH, LQKENI. The CDR3 sequence is CASSPMSLGNYEQYF. The CDR3 DNA is TGTGCCAGCTCACCAATGAGTCTGGGAAACTACGAGCAGTACTTC.

In DNA form, the CDR3 reads TGTGCCAGCAGTTTATCGCCGGACTACAATGAGCAGTTCTTC. It yields the protein CASSLSPDYNEQFF. This chain links TRBV27 with TRBJ2-1; D is uncertain. Trimming took off 0 bases at V and 3 bases at J, with 6 bases between the two ends. CDR1 is MNHEY, CDR2 SMNVEV, per germline (reference sequence). There are 14 residues in the CDR3.

The chain recombines TRBV5-1 with TRBJ2-5; TRBD2 might be the D (6 bases). The length of the CDR3 is 14 residues. The V and J ends lost 4 bases and 5 bases respectively, with 15 bases between them. CDR1 and CDR2 (germline): SGHRS, YFSETQ. DNA for the CDR3: TGCGCCAGCAGCCCTAGCGCGGGTGGGGAGACCCAGTACTTC. This translates into CASSPSAGGETQYF.

This chain joins TRBV6-5 and TRBJ1-5; no reliable D call. Germline V gives CDR1 MNHEY, CDR2 SVGAGI. Trimming cost V 7 bases and J 0 bases, with 10 bases left between them. This CDR3 contains 14 residues. The CDR3 nucleotides are TGTGCCAGCAATCCGGCTTATAGCAATCAGCCCCAGCATTTT. Its translation is CASNPAYSNQPQHF.

The chain combines TRBV28 with TRBJ1-2; D remains unclear. This CDR3 has 11 residues. The V and J ends lost 8 bases and 1 base respectively, with 5 bases between them. Germline CDR1 MDHEN, CDR2 SYDVKM. CDR3 protein: CASAVNYGYTF. The CDR3 DNA reads TGTGCCAGCGCGGTTAACTATGGCTACACCTTC.

CDR3 sequence (DNA): TGTGCCAGCTCGTCGGGTGCTGGAAACACCATATATTTT. Translation gives CASSSGAGNTIYF. The J gene is TRBJ1-3, the V gene TRBV18; D is ambiguous. The V gene's germline CDR1 is KGHSH and CDR2 LQKENI. V lost 6 bases and J 2 bases, leaving 8 bases between the germline ends. The CDR3 is 13 amino acids.

The V and J genes are TRBV11-2 and TRBJ1-4; the match to TRBD1 covers 7 bases. The CDR3 runs 15 residues. V dropped 7 bases and J dropped 4; count of bases not matched to a gene: 9. Germline V CDR1 and CDR2: SGHAT, FQNNGV. The CDR3 sequence is CASTLRTGLNEKLFF. The CDR3 DNA is TGTGCCAGCACCCTCAGGACAGGCCTTAATGAAAAACTGTTTTTT.

This chain links TRBV5-1 with TRBJ2-3; D not certain. Trimming shortened V by 0 bases and J by 0 bases, and 11 bases separated the two germline ends. Germline CDR1 reads SGHRS; CDR2 reads YFSETQ. The CDR3 consists of 16 residues. The CDR3 DNA reads as TGCGCCAGCAGCTTGGCTGGCAGAACTAGCACAGATACGCAGTATTTT. It is translated as CASSLAGRTSTDTQYF.

The chain has TRBV5-1 and TRBJ1-2; possible D gene TRBD1, 5 bases. Germline V gives CDR1 SGHRS, CDR2 YFSETQ. V dropped 3 bases and J dropped 3 bases, with 12 bases sitting between them. This CDR3 is built from 14 residues. The DNA of the CDR3 is TGCGCCAGCAGCTCCCGGGGGATCGACTATGGCTACACCTTC. Encoded protein: CASSSRGIDYGYTF.

This chain uses TRBV4-1 with TRBJ1-1; a weak D match, TRBD1 (5 bases). The CDR3 contains 15 residues. V shed 1 base and J shed 0 bases, with 9 bases lying between them. The V gene's germline CDR1 is MGHRA and CDR2 YSYEKL. The CDR3 is CASSQAGTLNTEAFF. For the CDR3, the DNA is TGCGCCAGCAGCCAAGCCGGGACCTTGAACACTGAAGCTTTCTTT.

V and J are TRBV5-4 and TRBJ2-7, with TRBD1 matching over 10 bases. The CDR3 totals 15 residues. The V segment lost 5 bases and the J segment 5 bases; nucleotides outside the gene matches: 10. Germline CDR1 SGHNT, CDR2 YYREEE (reference sequence). This chain's CDR3 is CASRRQGAVGHEQYF. The DNA for the CDR3 is TGTGCCAGCAGGCGACAGGGGGCGGTGGGCCACGAGCAGTACTTC.

The V gene is TRBV1, the J gene TRBJ1-2. TRBV1 is a pseudogene segment. This CDR3 spans 16 amino acids. CDR3 bases: TGCACCAGCAGCCCCGGCGGGGGCAGATCTAACTATGGCTACACCTTC. Translated, it gives CTSSPGGGRSNYGYTF.

This chain uses TRBV7-2 with TRBJ1-2, with a weak D call TRBD1 (6 bases). The CDR3 totals 15 residues. Between the trimmed V and J ends, which lost 5 bases and 3 bases, there was a span of 16 bases. CDR1 is SGHTA, CDR2 FQGNSA, per germline. The CDR3 nucleotides read TGTGCCAGCAGCCGGGGTGGCGGGGGCGACTATGGCTACACCTTC. Translation gives CASSRGGGGDYGYTF.

This clone was seen only a few times. The CDR3 coding sequence is TGTGCCAGCAGCCCCCGGACTAGCGGGGGGGCAACAGATACGCAGTATTTT. It is translated as CASSPRTSGGATDTQYF. The J gene is TRBJ2-3, the V gene TRBV7-6; TRBD2 aligns across 15 bases. This CDR3 contains 17 residues. Germline CDR1 and CDR2: SGHVS and FNYEAQ. Trimming cost V 5 bases and J 3 bases; bases outside gene matches: 6.

This clone was seen a single time. This sequence joins TRBV11-3 and TRBJ2-5; D is undetermined. The V end was cut by 2 bases, the J end by 5 bases, with 9 bases between. Per germline, CDR1 SGHNT and CDR2 YENEEA. CDR3 length: 13 residues. As DNA, the CDR3 is TGTGCCAGCAGCTTATGGGTAGGGGAGACCCAGTACTTC. Translation: CASSLWVGETQYF.

This clone was counted only a few times. The V call is TRBV21-1, the J call TRBJ1-1; no check of the table's D call, TRBD1, against the DNA was made. TRBV21-1 is tagged as a pseudogene. The CDR3 is 17 amino acids. The CDR3 loop reads CASSNNPGQGVNTEAFF. The DNA for the CDR3 is TGTGCCAGCAGCAACAACCCGGGACAGGGCGTGAACACTGAAGCTTTCTTT.

The CDR3 region is CASNPSGGARDEQFF. In DNA form, the CDR3 reads TGTGCCAGCAACCCTAGCGGGGGGGCTCGGGATGAGCAGTTCTTC. The rearrangement joins TRBV7-3 to TRBJ2-1; the match to TRBD2 covers 12 bases. The V gene's germline CDR1 is SGHTA and CDR2 FQGTGA. Trimming took 7 bases from V and 8 from J; bases not matched to a gene: 9. CDR3 length: 15 amino acids.

The rearrangement joins TRBV5-1 to TRBJ1-3; D is unresolved. The CDR3 contains 16 residues. The germline CDR1 and CDR2 sequences are SGHRS and YFSETQ. V gave up 0 bases and J gave up 0 bases, with 10 bases separating them. The CDR3 nucleotides read TGCGCCAGCAGCTTGGGGGGAACTTCCTCTGGAAACACCATATATTTT. As protein: CASSLGGTSSGNTIYF.

The chain has TRBV6-6 and TRBJ1-1; D is undetermined. The CDR3 is 13 amino acids. In germline, CDR1 is MNHNY, CDR2 SVGAGI (reference sequence). V was pared by 6 bases and J by 1 base, with 9 bases between. CDR3 nucleotides: TGTGCCAGCAGCCGAATCTCGAACACTGAAGCTTTCTTT. Amino acid sequence: CASSRISNTEAFF.

The chain's CDR3 is CASSIGTVLSQPQHF. CDR3 sequence (DNA): TGTGCCAGTAGTATAGGGACAGTCTTGAGCCAGCCCCAGCATTTT. The rearrangement joins TRBV19 to TRBJ1-5; tentatively, D is TRBD1 (6 bases). Trimming stripped 1 base from V and 7 bases from J, with 14 bases between. This CDR3 spans 15 amino acids. The germline gives CDR1 LNHDA, CDR2 SQIVND (reference sequence).

V usage is TRBV7-8 and J usage is TRBJ1-5; perhaps TRBD1 as D (5 bases). The CDR3 runs 13 residues. V was trimmed by 7 bases and J by 3 bases, leaving 10 bases between them. Germline V gene sequence: CDR1 SGHVS, CDR2 FQNEAQ. In DNA, the CDR3 is TGTGCCAGCAAGCAGGGTTCCAATCAGCCCCAGCATTTT. Its translation: CASKQGSNQPQHF.